The next 17 T cell receptor beta chains were all read from a single sample in a study of blood T cell repertoires in COVID-19. Clones were sequenced by immunoSEQ multiplex PCR, and TCRdb holds only the in-frame ones, with some missing. This sample has around 160,000 clones, with about 90% found just once. Sequencing was performed on PBMCs or T cells enriched from blood (not recorded which). These receptors were taken from a woman aged 40 to 55 who had been exposed to COVID-19.

The DNA of the CDR3 is TGTGCCAGCAGCTTTAAAGCGGGAGGAAACACCGGGGAGCTGTTTTTT. Its translation: CASSFKAGGNTGELFF. The chain uses TRBV7-2 and TRBJ2-2, with 9 nucleotides matching TRBD2. The CDR3 is made up of 16 amino acids. J was trimmed by 2 bases and V by 3 bases; bases with no gene match: 4. Looked up from germline, CDR1 is SGHTA and CDR2 is FQGNSA. Filled out from reference TRBV7-2 and TRBJ2-2, the complete variable domain reads GAGVSQSPSNKVTEKGKDVELRCDPISGHTALYWYRQSLGQGLEFLIYFQGNSAPDKSGLPSDRFSAERTGGSVSTLTIQRTQQEDSAVYLCASSFKAGGNTGELFFGEGSRLTVL.

This clone has more than one count but fewer than ten. The chain employs TRBV27 and TRBJ2-1; D is possibly TRBD2 (7 bases). This CDR3 spans 15 amino acids. Trimming took off 2 bases at V and 4 bases at J, with 12 bases between the two ends. Germline V gives CDR1 MNHEY, CDR2 SMNVEV (reference sequence). The CDR3 spells CASSLQGGGYNEQFF. CDR3 nucleotide sequence: TGTGCCAGCAGTTTACAAGGGGGGGGGTACAATGAGCAGTTCTTC.

This chain connects TRBV25-1 to TRBJ2-5; tentatively, D is TRBD2 (5 bases). CDR1 and CDR2 (germline): MGHDK, SYGVNS. Trimming removed 0 bases from V and 1 base from J, with 9 bases in between. The CDR3 covers 15 residues. The DNA of the CDR3 is TGTGCCAGCAGTGAATACACGGAGGCCCAAGAGACCCAGTACTTC. It encodes CASSEYTEAQETQYF.

A note on this clone: In the same sample, other DNA sequences code for this CDR3. V gene TRBV19 combines with J gene TRBJ1-5; D possibly corresponds to TRBD1 (6 bases). Germline CDR1 reads LNHDA; CDR2 reads SQIVND (reference sequence). V was cut by 9 bases and J by 2 bases, with 8 bases left in between. The CDR3 has 12 residues. CDR3 protein: CASRQGNQPQHF. CDR3 coding DNA: TGTGCCAGCAGACAGGGCAATCAGCCCCAGCATTTT.

The chain joins TRBV27 to TRBJ1-6; a possible D gene is TRBD1 (5 bases). The germline CDR1 and CDR2 sequences are MNHEY and SMNVEV (reference sequence). With 7 bases removed from V and 6 bases from J, the gap between germline ends came to 13 bases. This CDR3 has 14 residues. CDR3 protein: CASTGVGVNSPLHF. Written as DNA, the CDR3 is TGTGCCAGCACGGGGGTGGGGGTTAATTCACCCCTCCACTTT.

The CDR3 is CASSEVYGGTQYF. The CDR3 DNA sequence: TGTGCCAGCAGTGAAGTGTACGGGGGTACGCAGTATTTT. The genes are TRBV2 and TRBJ2-3; D is possibly TRBD2 (6 bases). CDR3 size: 13 residues. Germline assignment: CDR1 SNHLY and CDR2 FYNNEI. Trimming removed 1 base from V and 8 bases from J, with 10 bases in between.

The V call is TRBV9, the J call TRBJ2-3, with 12 bases identical to TRBD2. V was pared by 0 bases and J by 2 bases, with 1 base of the junction left unmatched. Looked up from germline, CDR1 is SGDLS and CDR2 is YYNGEE. This CDR3 has 16 amino acids. CDR3 amino acids: CASSVASGRVTDTQYF. CDR3 nucleotides: TGTGCCAGCAGCGTAGCTAGCGGGAGGGTCACAGATACGCAGTATTTT.

The chain employs TRBV4-3 and TRBJ1-5; D remains unclear. The CDR3 length is 14 residues. Between the trimmed V and J ends, which lost 1 base and 1 base, there was a span of 5 bases. The germline gives CDR1 LGHNA, CDR2 YSLEER. CDR3 in DNA: TGCGCCAGCAGCCAAGTTAGAAGCAATCAGCCCCAGCATTTT. This codes for CASSQVRSNQPQHF.

The rearrangement joins TRBV11-2 to TRBJ2-3; 9 nucleotides agree with TRBD1. Looked up from germline, CDR1 is SGHAT and CDR2 is FQNNGV. J was trimmed by 6 bases and V by 1 base; bases with no gene match: 5. The CDR3 covers 15 residues. CDR3 in amino acids: CASSLAGTGSDTQYF. The CDR3 nucleotides read TGTGCCAGCAGCTTAGCCGGGACAGGGAGCGATACGCAGTATTTT.

This clone was seen a single time. The V and J genes are TRBV3-1 (or the pseudogene TRBV3-2) and TRBJ2-1; TRBD2 matches 10 bases. The CDR3 consists of 19 residues. Looked up from germline, CDR1 is LGHDT and CDR2 is YNNKEL (reference sequence). V lost 2 bases, J lost 4 bases, and 14 bases stayed unmatched. The CDR3 DNA is TGTGCCAGCAGCCAAATCTCTAGCGGGAGAGGGGGTAGGTACAATGAGCAGTTCTTC. It specifies CASSQISSGRGGRYNEQFF.

This clone has a handful of counts. V is TRBV5-1 and J is TRBJ1-2, with 8 bases fitting TRBD1. V lost 3 bases and J lost 4; bases outside the gene matches: 2. The CDR3 totals 13 residues. Germline values: CDR1 SGHRS, CDR2 YFSETQ. CDR3 sequence (DNA): TGCGCCAGCAGCTCGGACAGGGCCTATGGCTACACCTTC. Protein product: CASSSDRAYGYTF.

J is TRBJ1-1 and V is TRBV7-3; weak D call: TRBD1 (5 bases). V gave up 4 bases and J gave up 5 bases, with 11 bases separating them. The CDR3 spans 13 residues. Germline values: CDR1 SGHTA, CDR2 FQGTGA. The DNA of the CDR3 is TGTGCCAGCAGCTCCTCTGGGGGGACTGAAGCTTTCTTT. Amino acids: CASSSSGGTEAFF.

The rearrangement links TRBV27 to TRBJ2-7; D might be TRBD1 (6 bases). Germline CDR1 is MNHEY and CDR2 is SMNVEV (reference sequence). This CDR3 contains 15 residues. With 2 bases removed from V and 2 bases from J, the gap between germline ends came to 13 bases. CDR3 nucleotide sequence: TGTGCCAGCAGTTTAGGGGGCAGTCAGGCCTACGAGCAGTACTTC. Translation: CASSLGGSQAYEQYF.

This clone occurred once. This rearrangement joins TRBV19 to TRBJ2-7; the match to TRBD1 covers 7 bases. Losses at the gene ends were 1 base for V and 3 bases for J; bases not matched to a gene: 6. This CDR3 has 15 amino acids. Germline lookup yields CDR1 LNHDA and CDR2 SQIVND (reference sequence). The CDR3 here is CASSIGGTAYYEQYF. The CDR3 nucleotides are TGTGCCAGTAGTATAGGGGGGACAGCGTACTACGAGCAGTACTTC.

The CDR3 nucleotides are TGTGCCAGCTCACTAACGAGAGATCAGCCCCAGCATTTT. Translated, it gives CASSLTRDQPQHF. The chain combines TRBV18 with TRBJ1-5, with no clear D. From germline, CDR1 is KGHSH and CDR2 LQKENI. V was trimmed by 4 bases and J by 5 bases, leaving 9 bases between them. This CDR3 is built from 13 residues.

The chain has TRBV5-1 and TRBJ2-6; TRBD2 aligns across 10 bases. This CDR3 is 17 amino acids long. The V gene's germline CDR1 is SGHRS and CDR2 YFSETQ. With 2 bases clipped from V and 0 bases from J, the junction kept 2 bases outside the gene matches. CDR3 nucleotides: TGCGCCAGCAGCTTAGCGGGAGGGTACTCTGGGGCCAACGTCCTGACTTTC. Amino acid sequence: CASSLAGGYSGANVLTF.

This chain joins TRBV20-1 and TRBJ1-1, with 7 nucleotides matching TRBD1. The length of the CDR3 is 11 residues. CDR1 is DFQATT and CDR2 is SNEGSKA in the germline V gene (reference sequence). V shed 6 bases, J shed 11 bases, and the junction held 9 bases outside the gene matches. CDR3 sequence: CSAGPGQLAFF. CDR3 nucleotides: TGCAGTGCGGGGCCGGGACAGCTGGCTTTCTTT.